The rows below give T cell receptor beta chains drawn from one sample of a study of identical twins. One entry per CDR3 protein, called by TCRdb with MiXCR from the 5' RACE reads. Among 420,000 or so distinct CDR3 sequences listed, less than 20% were seen once. The material sequenced was naive T cells sorted from blood. The receptors stem from a man aged 50-60 years in good health. CDR3s include the opening cysteine and the closing phenylalanine or tryptophan. The D gene is left open where the match is weak. For some rows the clone size is stated as once, few or many, or as a class when expanded; others skip it.

V gene	J gene	D gene	clone size	CDR3 DNA	CDR3 protein
TRBV5-1	TRBJ2-5	NA	few	TGCGCCAGCAGCGTAGGGTACCGGCAAGAGACCCAGTACTTC	CASSVGYRQETQYF
TRBV29-1	TRBJ2-3	NA	few	TGCAGCGTTCCCAGGAGCACAGATACGCAGTATTTT	CSVPRSTDTQYF
TRBV14	TRBJ2-7	TRBD2	few	TGTGCCAGCAGCCAAGTAGCGTCAGGGACTAGTCCCTACGAGCAGTACTTC	CASSQVASGTSPYEQYF
TRBV12-3/TRBV12-4	TRBJ2-5	NA	few	TGTGCCAGCACCTTGGGAGGGACCCAGTACTTC	CASTLGGTQYF
TRBV4-2	TRBJ2-5	NA	many	TGTGCCAGCAGCCAAGACCCGTTTCAAGAGACCCAGTACTTC	CASSQDPFQETQYF
TRBV29-1	TRBJ2-1	TRBD1	NA	TGCAGCGTAGAGCCCGGGACAGCATACAATGAGCAGTTCTTC	CSVEPGTAYNEQFF
TRBV7-9	TRBJ2-7	NA	few	TGTGCCAGCAGCCCCCGGGTGGGGGGCCACAGGTACTTC	CASSPRVGGHRYF
TRBV13	TRBJ2-7	TRBD1	NA	TGTGCCAGCGGCACCCAGGGGGATCCCTACGAGCAGTACTTC	CASGTQGDPYEQYF
TRBV4-2	TRBJ2-3	TRBD2	many	TGTGCCAGCAGCCAAGACCCCTCCAGCGGGGGCACAGATACGCAGTATTTT	CASSQDPSSGGTDTQYF
TRBV20-1	TRBJ1-5	NA	few	TGCAGTGCAAAGAGGCCCTCCAGGGCGTATAGTAGCAATCAGCCCCAGCATTTT	CSAKRPSRAYSSNQPQHF
TRBV7-2	TRBJ2-5	NA	few	TGTGCCAGCAGCCCACGGACAGACCAAGAGACCCAGTACTTC	CASSPRTDQETQYF
TRBV20-1	TRBJ2-1	NA	NA	TGCAGTGCTAGAGGGGGGGCTGATGAGCAGTTCTTC	CSARGGADEQFF
TRBV10-3	TRBJ1-6	TRBD1	few	TGTGCCATCAGTACCGGGACAGGGGGATCCTATAATTCACCCCTCCACTTT	CAISTGTGGSYNSPLHF
TRBV6-5	TRBJ2-1	TRBD2	many	TGTGCCAGCAGTTACACTAGCGGGGACTACAATGAGCAGTTCTTC	CASSYTSGDYNEQFF
TRBV7-8	TRBJ2-1	TRBD2	NA	TGTGCCAGCAGCACCCCTAGCGGGAGGGACTACAATGAGCAGTTCTTC	CASSTPSGRDYNEQFF
TRBV20-1	TRBJ2-3	NA	NA	TGCAGTGCTCTTAAACAGGGTACGCAGTATTTT	CSALKQGTQYF
TRBV7-2	TRBJ2-1	TRBD2	few	TGTGCCAGCAGCCTTGGGGCTAGCGGGTTAAATGAGCAGTTCTTC	CASSLGASGLNEQFF
TRBV21-1	TRBJ2-5	NA	NA	TGTGCCAGCAGCATACAGGGGGCCTGGGAGACCCAGTCCTTC	CASSIQGAWETQSF
TRBV29-1	TRBJ2-5	TRBD1	NA	TGCAGCGTTGCCCCGACAGGGTGGGAGACCCAGTACTTC	CSVAPTGWETQYF
TRBV18	TRBJ1-3	NA	NA	TGTGCCAGCTCACAACGTGAGGAAGCTGGAAACACCATATATTTT	CASSQREEAGNTIYF
TRBV20-1	TRBJ1-4	TRBD1	many	TGCAGTGCTGAGGGACAGGTGGAGGTATTCAGAAAACTGTTTTTT	CSAEGQVEVFRKLFF
TRBV20-1	TRBJ2-7	TRBD2	NA	TGCAGTGCTAGAGCCGGCGGGAGTACGTTCGAGCAGTACTTC	CSARAGGSTFEQYF
TRBV30	TRBJ2-3	TRBD2	many	TGTGCCCGCTCTCTGGGACTAGCGGGAGGGTCAGATACGCAGTATTTT	CARSLGLAGGSDTQYF
TRBV20-1	TRBJ2-2	NA	NA	TGCAGTGCTCAAAGGGGGGGAACCGGGGAGCTGTTTTTT	CSAQRGGTGELFF
TRBV5-1	TRBJ1-1	NA	NA	TGCGCCAGCAGCTTGGTGGGTGCCGAGAACACTGAAGCTTTCTTT	CASSLVGAENTEAFF
TRBV6-2/TRBV6-3	TRBJ2-1	NA	NA	TGTGCCAGCACCACCGGGGGTAGCTCCTACAATGAGCAGTTCTTC	CASTTGGSSYNEQFF
TRBV3-1	TRBJ2-2	NA	NA	TGTGCCAGCAGCCAAGGAATCACCGGGGAGCTGTTTTTT	CASSQGITGELFF
TRBV5-1	TRBJ2-5	TRBD1	many	TGCGCCAGCAGTTCACAACCCGGGACAGGGAATTTCGGAGAGACCCAGTACTTC	CASSSQPGTGNFGETQYF
TRBV2	TRBJ2-5	NA	few	TGTGCCAGCAGCGCGCAGGGATCCCAAGAGACCCAGTACTTC	CASSAQGSQETQYF
TRBV7-2	TRBJ2-1	TRBD2	many	TGTGCCAGCAGCAACGCCGGGACTAGCGGGGTATCGGGAGAGCAGTTCTTC	CASSNAGTSGVSGEQFF
TRBV7-9	TRBJ2-7	NA	few	TGTGCCAGCAGCTTCGATCTAGGGGTGAACGAGCAGTACTTC	CASSFDLGVNEQYF
TRBV15	TRBJ1-5	TRBD1	few	TGTGCCACCAGCAGACTACAGGGGGGCAATCAGCCCCAGCATTTT	CATSRLQGGNQPQHF
TRBV27	TRBJ1-5	NA	many	TGTGCCAGCAGTCTACTCGACGGGAGGCCCCAGCATTTT	CASSLLDGRPQHF
TRBV11-2	TRBJ2-7	NA	few	TGTGCCAGCATCCGTGGCGGCGAGCAGTACTTC	CASIRGGEQYF
TRBV7-9	TRBJ1-2	NA	few	TGTGCCAGCAGCTTAGTGGGCGCTACCAACCGGAATGGCTACACCTTC	CASSLVGATNRNGYTF
TRBV29-1	TRBJ2-3	NA	many	TGCAGCGTTGTCTCTCTAAGGGGGTTTACAGATACGCAGTATTTT	CSVVSLRGFTDTQYF
TRBV19	TRBJ2-3	NA	NA	TGTGCCAGTGGGAAAGGAGGGGGCGATACGCAGTATTTT	CASGKGGGDTQYF
TRBV12-3/TRBV12-4	TRBJ2-7	NA	few	TGTGCCAGCAGTAAACTCCCCCTAGCGCCCTACGAGCAGTACTTC	CASSKLPLAPYEQYF
TRBV7-2	TRBJ2-1	TRBD1	few	TGTGCCAGCAGCTTAACAGGGGATGAGCAGTTCTTC	CASSLTGDEQFF
TRBV29-1	TRBJ2-1	TRBD2	many	TGCAGCGTTGAACCGACTAGCAGGTATTACAATGAGCAGTTCTTC	CSVEPTSRYYNEQFF
TRBV11-2	TRBJ2-7	TRBD2	many	TGTGCCAGCAGCTCCCTTATTGGGGGGGGGGTCTCCTACGAGCAGTACTTC	CASSSLIGGGVSYEQYF